This T cell receptor (beta chain) was sequenced for a study of immune cell composition in non-small cell lung cancer. Whole-study findings and limits: Squamous carcinomas (roughly 80%) more often had tumour-associated clones >0.5% than adenocarcinomas (33%). Tumour TCR-beta clonality showed no significant link to smoking pack-years.

The germline V gene has CDR1 MRHNA and CDR2 SNTAGT. Trimming removed 4 bases from V and 6 bases from J; junction bases left unmatched: 1. The CDR3 runs to 14 residues. Profiled with immunoSEQ multiplex PCR; TCRdb holds only in-frame clones, not every one. The sample has over 2,500 clones, roughly 82% seen once. Worth noting for this clone: Its antigen remains unknown.

The TCR was taken from a human donor with non-small cell lung cancer. The J gene is TRBJ2-3, the V gene TRBV6-4; 13 bases map to TRBD2. Specimen: lung tumor tissue. CDR3 DNA: TGTGCCAGCAGTGGACTAGCGGGAGGCGATACGCAGTATTTT. As protein: CASSGLAGGDTQYF.